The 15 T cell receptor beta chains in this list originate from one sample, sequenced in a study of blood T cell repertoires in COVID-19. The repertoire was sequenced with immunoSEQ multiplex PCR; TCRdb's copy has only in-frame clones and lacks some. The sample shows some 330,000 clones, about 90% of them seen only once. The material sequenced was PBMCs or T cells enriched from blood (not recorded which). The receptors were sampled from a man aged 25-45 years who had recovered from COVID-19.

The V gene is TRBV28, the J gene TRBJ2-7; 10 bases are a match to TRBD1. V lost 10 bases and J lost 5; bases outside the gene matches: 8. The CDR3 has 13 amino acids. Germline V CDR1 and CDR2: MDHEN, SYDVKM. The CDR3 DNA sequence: TGTGCCACCCGGGGACAGGGGCGCCACGAGCAGTACTTC. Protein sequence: CATRGQGRHEQYF.

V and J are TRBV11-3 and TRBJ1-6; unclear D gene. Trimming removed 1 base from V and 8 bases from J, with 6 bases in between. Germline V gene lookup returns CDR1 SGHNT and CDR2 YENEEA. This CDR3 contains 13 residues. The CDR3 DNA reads TGTGCCAGCAGCTTAGTCCCTCATTCACCCCTCCACTTT. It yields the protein CASSLVPHSPLHF.

CDR3 sequence reads: CASSQDKTWEQYF. CDR3 DNA sequence: TGTGCCAGCAGCCAAGATAAAACTTGGGAGCAGTACTTC. The chain uses TRBV3-1 (or the pseudogene TRBV3-2) and TRBJ2-7; D gene ambiguous. Trimming stripped 0 bases from V and 7 bases from J, with 10 bases between. The CDR3 has 13 amino acids. CDR1 and CDR2 from the germline V gene are LGHDT and YNNKEL (reference sequence).

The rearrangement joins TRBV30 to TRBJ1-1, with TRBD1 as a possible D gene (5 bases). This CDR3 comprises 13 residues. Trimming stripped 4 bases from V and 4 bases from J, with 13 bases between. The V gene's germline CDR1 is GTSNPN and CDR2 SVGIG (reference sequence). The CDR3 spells CAWMGGFATEAFF. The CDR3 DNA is TGTGCCTGGATGGGGGGGTTCGCCACTGAAGCTTTCTTT.

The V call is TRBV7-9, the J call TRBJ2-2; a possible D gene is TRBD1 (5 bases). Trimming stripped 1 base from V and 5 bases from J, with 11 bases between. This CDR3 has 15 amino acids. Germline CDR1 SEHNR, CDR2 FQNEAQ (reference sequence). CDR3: CASSLGAGMTGELFF. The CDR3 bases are TGTGCCAGCAGCTTAGGGGCAGGGATGACCGGGGAGCTGTTTTTT.

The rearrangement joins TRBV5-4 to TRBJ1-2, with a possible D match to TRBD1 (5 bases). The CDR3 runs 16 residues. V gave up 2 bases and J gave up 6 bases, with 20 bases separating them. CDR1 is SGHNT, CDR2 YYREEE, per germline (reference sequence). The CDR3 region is CASSLGVAADPNGYTF. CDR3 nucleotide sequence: TGTGCCAGCAGCTTAGGGGTGGCCGCGGATCCCAATGGCTACACCTTC. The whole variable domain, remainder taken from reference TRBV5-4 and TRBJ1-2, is ETGVTQSPTHLIKTRGQQVTLRCSSQSGHNTVSWYQQALGQGPQFIFQYYREEENGRGNFPPRFSGLQFPNYSSELNVNALELDDSALYLCASSLGVAADPNGYTFGSGTRLTVV.

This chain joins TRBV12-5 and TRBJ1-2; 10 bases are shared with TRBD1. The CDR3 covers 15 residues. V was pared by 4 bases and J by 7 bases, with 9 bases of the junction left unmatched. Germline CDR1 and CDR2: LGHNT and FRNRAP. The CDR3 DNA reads TGTGCTAGTGGTTGGGGTGGGACAGGGGAGTCTGGCTACACCTTC. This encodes CASGWGGTGESGYTF.

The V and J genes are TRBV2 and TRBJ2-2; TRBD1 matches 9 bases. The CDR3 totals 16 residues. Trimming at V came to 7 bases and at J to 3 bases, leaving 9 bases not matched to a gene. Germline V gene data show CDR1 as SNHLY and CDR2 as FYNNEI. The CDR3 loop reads CASTPGRTGDTGELFF. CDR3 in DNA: TGTGCCAGCACCCCCGGGAGGACAGGGGACACCGGGGAGCTGTTTTTT.

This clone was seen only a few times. The CDR3 region is CASSWSNRGNTGELFF. The CDR3 region has the DNA TGTGCCAGCAGTTGGAGTAACAGGGGAAACACCGGGGAGCTGTTTTTT. V usage is TRBV27 and J usage is TRBJ2-2, with TRBD1 matching 7 bases. The CDR3 sequence is 16 residues long. With V trimmed by 4 bases and J by 2 bases, 7 bases remained unmatched. CDR1 is MNHEY, CDR2 SMNVEV, per germline (reference sequence).

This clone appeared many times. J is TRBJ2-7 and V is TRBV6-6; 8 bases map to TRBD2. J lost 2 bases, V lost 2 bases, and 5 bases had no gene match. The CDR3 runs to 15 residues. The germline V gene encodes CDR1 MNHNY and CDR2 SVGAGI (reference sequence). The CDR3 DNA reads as TGTGCCAGCAGTTACCCAGCGGGGGAACCCTACGAGCAGTACTTC. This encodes CASSYPAGEPYEQYF.

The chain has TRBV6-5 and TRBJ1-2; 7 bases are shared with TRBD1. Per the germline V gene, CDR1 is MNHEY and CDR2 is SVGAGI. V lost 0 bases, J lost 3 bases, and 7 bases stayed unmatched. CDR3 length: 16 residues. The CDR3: CASSYSVGGADYGYTF. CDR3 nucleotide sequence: TGTGCCAGCAGTTACTCGGTAGGGGGCGCCGACTATGGCTACACCTTC.

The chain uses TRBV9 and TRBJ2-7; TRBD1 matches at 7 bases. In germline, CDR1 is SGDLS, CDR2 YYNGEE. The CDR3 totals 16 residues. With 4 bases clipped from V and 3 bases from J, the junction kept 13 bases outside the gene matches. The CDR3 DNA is TGTGCCAGCAGCCCGCAGGCCGGGACAGCCCTCTACGAGCAGTACTTC. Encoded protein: CASSPQAGTALYEQYF.

The CDR3 nucleotides read TGTGCCAGCAGCATAACAGGGGGCAGCGAGACCCAGTACTTC. Its translation is CASSITGGSETQYF. The chain combines TRBV6-6 with TRBJ2-5, with TRBD1 identical over 9 bases. The CDR3 consists of 14 residues. Per germline, CDR1 MNHNY and CDR2 SVGAGI (reference sequence). The V gene end was trimmed by 6 bases and the J gene end by 5 bases; junction bases not matched to a gene: 7.

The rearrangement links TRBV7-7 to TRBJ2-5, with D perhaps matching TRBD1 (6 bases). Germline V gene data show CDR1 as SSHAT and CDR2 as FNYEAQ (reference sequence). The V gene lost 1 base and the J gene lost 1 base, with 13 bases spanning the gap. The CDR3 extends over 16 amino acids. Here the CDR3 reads CASSLVSSTGQETQYF. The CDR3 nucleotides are TGTGCCAGCAGCTTAGTTTCTTCGACAGGCCAAGAGACCCAGTACTTC.

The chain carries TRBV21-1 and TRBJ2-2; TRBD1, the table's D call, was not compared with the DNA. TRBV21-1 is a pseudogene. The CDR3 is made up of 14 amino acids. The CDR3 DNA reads TGTGCCAGCAGCACAGGGGGCGGCTCCGGGGAGCTGTTTTTT. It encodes CASSTGGGSGELFF.